The following is a TCR beta chain sequence with its context. The junction shows a germline mismatch at one end, possibly a read error. RNA was extracted from bulk tissue without any cell sorting. The CDR3 runs to 13 residues. From germline, CDR1 is DFQATT and CDR2 SNEGSKA (reference sequence). The record originates from a study of tumor and adjacent non-tumor tissue in lung cancer. A modified ARM-PCR protocol with three rounds of nested PCR amplified TCRbeta. TCRdb re-derived calls from the multiplex PCR reads in MiXCR, one entry per CDR3 protein. The sample lists over 60,000 distinct CDR3 sequences; less than 80% were seen once.

Specimen: lung tumor tissue. V usage is TRBV20-1 and J usage is TRBJ2-7; tentatively, D is TRBD2 (6 bases). This receptor was obtained from a man aged 55-75 years with non-small cell lung cancer. The CDR3 spells CSGIADNSYKQYF. The CDR3 DNA sequence: TGCAGTGGCATAGCGGATAATTCCTACAAGCAGTACTTC.